Following are 32 T cell receptor beta chains from one sample sequenced in a study of blood T cell repertoires in COVID-19. Sequencing was performed with immunoSEQ multiplex PCR; in TCRdb, only in-frame clones are kept and a portion is missing. The sample records about 150,000 clones, around 84% being singletons. What was sequenced was peripheral blood. These receptors were obtained from a woman aged 45-59 years with acute or convalescent COVID-19.

The chain uses TRBV9 and TRBJ1-2; D remains ambiguous. CDR1 and CDR2 from the germline V gene are SGDLS and YYNGEE. The ends were cut back, 4 bases at V and 4 bases at J, with 17 bases in the middle. CDR3 length: 15 amino acids. CDR3: CASSPRSSAGYGYTF. The CDR3, as DNA: TGTGCCAGCAGCCCACGTTCGTCGGCAGGCTATGGCTACACCTTC. The variable domain in full, with the rest retrieved from reference TRBV9 and TRBJ1-2, is DSGVTQTPKHLITATGQRVTLRCSPRSGDLSVYWYQQSLDQGLQFLIQYYNGEERAKGNILERFSAQQFPDLHSELNLSSLELGDSALYFCASSPRSSAGYGYTFGSGTRLTVV.

This rearrangement joins TRBV3-1 (or the pseudogene TRBV3-2) to TRBJ2-5, with 15 nucleotides matching TRBD2. The CDR3 covers 17 residues. CDR1 and CDR2 from the germline V gene are LGHDT and YNNKEL (reference sequence). V lost 4 bases, J lost 4 bases, and 7 bases stayed unmatched. CDR3 region: CASSPGLAGGQGETQYF. In DNA form, the CDR3 reads TGTGCCAGCAGCCCCGGACTAGCGGGGGGGCAGGGAGAGACCCAGTACTTC.

The chain uses TRBV5-1 and TRBJ2-1; D is perhaps TRBD1 (7 bases). This CDR3 region has 14 residues. Germline lookup yields CDR1 SGHRS and CDR2 YFSETQ. Trimming shortened V by 0 bases and J by 13 bases, and 17 bases separated the two germline ends. For the CDR3, the DNA is TGCGCCAGCAGCTTGGGGCGGGACAGTTCTCCCCAGTTCTTC. Amino acid sequence: CASSLGRDSSPQFF. The full variable domain, rest sourced from reference TRBV5-1 and TRBJ2-1, is KAGVTQTPRYLIKTRGQQVTLSCSPISGHRSVSWYQQTPGQGLQFLFEYFSETQRNKGNFPGRFSGRQFSNSRSEMNVSTLELGDSALYLCASSLGRDSSPQFFGPGTRLTVL.

This chain connects TRBV25-1 to TRBJ2-5; unclear D gene. The CDR3 loop spans 11 amino acids. Looked up from germline, CDR1 is MGHDK and CDR2 is SYGVNS. The germline V and J ends were trimmed by 7 bases and 5 bases, with 8 bases remaining between them. The CDR3 sequence: CASTDGETQYF. The CDR3 region has the DNA TGTGCCAGCACCGACGGGGAGACCCAGTACTTC.

This sequence joins TRBV14 and TRBJ2-3, with D possibly being TRBD2 (5 bases). The CDR3 contains 12 residues. V gave up 4 bases and J gave up 9 bases, with 11 bases separating them. Germline V gene lookup returns CDR1 SGHDN and CDR2 FVKESK. The CDR3 region is CASSRGLATQYF. The CDR3 DNA reads TGTGCCAGCAGCCGAGGGCTAGCCACGCAGTATTTT.

The chain links TRBV9 to TRBJ2-7, with 11 bases matching TRBD1. The germline V gene has CDR1 SGDLS and CDR2 YYNGEE. The junction had 7 bases not matched to a gene; V was cut back by 3 bases and J by 5 bases. The CDR3 sequence is 15 residues long. In DNA, the CDR3 is TGTGCCAGCAGCGCCTCCGGGACAGGGGGAAACGAGCAGTACTTC. Translating gives CASSASGTGGNEQYF.

The rearrangement links TRBV30 to TRBJ1-4; 9 bases align to TRBD1. CDR3 size: 14 residues. Germline assignment: CDR1 GTSNPN and CDR2 SVGIG (reference sequence). The J segment lost 7 bases and the V segment lost 3 bases, leaving 6 bases of the junction unmatched. The CDR3 protein is CAWRGTGRTEKLFF. DNA of the CDR3: TGTGCCTGGAGGGGGACAGGGCGGACTGAAAAACTGTTTTTT.

The V and J genes are TRBV18 and TRBJ1-3; D is possibly TRBD1 (5 bases). Germline V gives CDR1 KGHSH, CDR2 LQKENI. The V gene lost 3 bases and the J gene lost 0 bases, with 18 bases spanning the gap. The CDR3 spans 18 residues. CDR3 DNA sequence: TGTGCCAGCTCACCGACCACGGGCAGGGTGGTCTCTGGAAACACCATATATTTT. This gives the protein CASSPTTGRVVSGNTIYF.

The chain has TRBV29-1 and TRBJ2-7; D might be TRBD2 (5 bases). V was cut by 0 bases and J by 7 bases, with 19 bases left in between. The CDR3 has 15 residues. CDR1 and CDR2 from the germline V gene are SQVTM and ANQGSEA. As DNA, the CDR3 is TGCAGCGTTGAAGAATCGGCAGGTGGACCGGGGGAGCAGTACTTC. This sequence encodes CSVEESAGGPGEQYF.

The rearrangement joins TRBV5-1 to TRBJ1-3; D gene ambiguous. The CDR3 extends over 15 amino acids. Germline V gene lookup returns CDR1 SGHRS and CDR2 YFSETQ. Trimming shortened V by 4 bases and J by 2 bases, and 13 bases separated the two germline ends. CDR3 in amino acids: CASSPTTVTGNTIYF. The CDR3 coding sequence is TGCGCCAGCAGCCCAACCACAGTAACTGGAAACACCATATATTTT. Full variable domain (outside the CDR3, taken from reference TRBV5-1 and TRBJ1-3): KAGVTQTPRYLIKTRGQQVTLSCSPISGHRSVSWYQQTPGQGLQFLFEYFSETQRNKGNFPGRFSGRQFSNSRSEMNVSTLELGDSALYLCASSPTTVTGNTIYFGEGSWLTVV.

J is TRBJ2-7 and V is TRBV19, with a tentative D call TRBD2 (6 bases). CDR1 is LNHDA and CDR2 is SQIVND in the germline V gene (reference sequence). V shed 3 bases and J shed 0 bases, with 12 bases lying between them. CDR3 size: 15 residues. The DNA for the CDR3 is TGTGCCAGTAGTATCGGGACTTCACGCTCCTACGAGCAGTACTTC. Translating gives CASSIGTSRSYEQYF.

The gene calls are TRBV28 and TRBJ1-1; D is possibly TRBD1 (6 bases). CDR1 MDHEN and CDR2 SYDVKM come from the germline V gene. This CDR3 has 14 amino acids. CDR3 protein: CASSSGGPNTEAFF. CDR3 sequence (DNA): TGTGCGTCATCAAGCGGGGGCCCGAACACTGAAGCTTTCTTT.

The gene calls are TRBV30 and TRBJ1-3, with 9 bases matching TRBD1. Germline V gene data show CDR1 as GTSNPN and CDR2 as SVGIG (reference sequence). V trimming: 5 bases; J trimming: 5 bases; junction bases outside the gene matches: 4. There are 13 residues in the CDR3. The CDR3 DNA reads as TGTGCCTGGGCGGGACAGGGTAGAAACACCATATATTTT. Its protein product is CAWAGQGRNTIYF.

The chain uses TRBV27 and TRBJ2-7, with D unclear. V was cut by 4 bases and J by 8 bases, with 18 bases left in between. The germline CDR1 and CDR2 sequences are MNHEY and SMNVEV (reference sequence). The CDR3 totals 14 residues. CDR3 DNA sequence: TGTGCCAGCAGTTATGAGGTAACCCCTACGAAGCAGTACTTC. Protein product: CASSYEVTPTKQYF.

The V and J genes are TRBV19 and TRBJ2-7; 7 nucleotides match TRBD1. V lost 6 bases, J lost 6 bases, and 8 bases stayed unmatched. Per the germline V gene, CDR1 is LNHDA and CDR2 is SQIVND (reference sequence). The CDR3 contains 13 residues. The CDR3: CASSVTGTAEQYF. The DNA for the CDR3 is TGTGCCAGTAGCGTTACCGGGACAGCCGAGCAGTACTTC.

The chain combines TRBV27 with TRBJ1-5, with 10 nucleotides matching TRBD1. Germline-derived CDR1 and CDR2 are MNHEY and SMNVEV (reference sequence). The CDR3 loop spans 16 amino acids. The V gene end was trimmed by 4 bases and the J gene end by 5 bases; junction bases not matched to a gene: 8. CDR3 bases: TGTGCCAGCAGTTGGAGATGGACAGGGGGGGATCAGCCCCAGCATTTT. This gives the protein CASSWRWTGGDQPQHF.

V and J are TRBV3-1 (or the pseudogene TRBV3-2) and TRBJ2-7, with D possibly TRBD2 on 5 matching bases. Looked up from germline, CDR1 is LGHDT and CDR2 is YNNKEL (reference sequence). Trimming took 4 bases from V and 2 from J, leaving 15 bases between them. This CDR3 comprises 15 residues. The CDR3 sequence is CASSRSGLVTYEQYF. The CDR3, as DNA: TGTGCCAGCAGCCGCTCCGGACTGGTTACCTACGAGCAGTACTTC.

The rearrangement joins TRBV9 to TRBJ2-2; TRBD1 agrees at 7 bases. The CDR3 length is 14 residues. J was trimmed by 6 bases and V by 6 bases; bases with no gene match: 8. Germline V gene lookup returns CDR1 SGDLS and CDR2 YYNGEE. Written as DNA, the CDR3 is TGTGCCAGCAATAGACAGGGTAGCGCCGGGGAGCTGTTTTTT. Protein sequence: CASNRQGSAGELFF. Full variable domain (remainder filled in from reference TRBV9 and TRBJ2-2): DSGVTQTPKHLITATGQRVTLRCSPRSGDLSVYWYQQSLDQGLQFLIQYYNGEERAKGNILERFSAQQFPDLHSELNLSSLELGDSALYFCASNRQGSAGELFFGEGSRLTVL.

The chain combines TRBV7-9 with TRBJ1-1; 9 bases agree with TRBD1. The CDR3 runs to 14 residues. Germline CDR1 and CDR2: SEHNR and FQNEAQ (reference sequence). The trim removed 5 bases at V and 3 bases at J, leaving 4 bases unmatched. The CDR3 nucleotides read TGTGCCAGCAGCGCGCGACAGGGGGACACTGAAGCTTTCTTT. Protein: CASSARQGDTEAFF.

V and J are TRBV30 and TRBJ2-5; TRBD2 might be the D (5 bases). The CDR3 runs 12 residues. The ends were cut back, 2 bases at V and 7 bases at J, with 11 bases in the middle. The V gene's germline CDR1 is GTSNPN and CDR2 SVGIG (reference sequence). CDR3 sequence: CAWSNSAGTQYF. The CDR3 nucleotides are TGTGCCTGGAGTAATAGTGCGGGGACCCAGTACTTC.

The chain combines TRBV18 with TRBJ2-7; possible D gene TRBD1, 6 bases. CDR3 size: 14 residues. Germline CDR1 reads KGHSH; CDR2 reads LQKENI. Trimming removed 0 bases from V and 6 bases from J, with 12 bases in between. The CDR3 here is CASSPPMGAGEQYF. The DNA of the CDR3 is TGTGCCAGCTCACCACCGATGGGGGCGGGCGAGCAGTACTTC.

This chain connects TRBV5-1 to TRBJ2-1; 8 bases map to TRBD2. Germline CDR1 reads SGHRS; CDR2 reads YFSETQ. CDR3 length: 15 residues. Germline trimming cut 1 base from V and 7 bases from J; bases unmatched to any gene: 7. This CDR3 reads CASSLSGGIKNEQFF. CDR3 sequence (DNA): TGCGCCAGCAGCTTGTCGGGGGGGATCAAGAATGAGCAGTTCTTC.

This clone was detected only once. The chain combines TRBV11-2 with TRBJ2-5; TRBD2 might be the D (5 bases). The V end was cut by 1 base, the J end by 2 bases, with 11 bases between. The CDR3 extends over 15 amino acids. Germline V gene sequence: CDR1 SGHAT, CDR2 FQNNGV. The CDR3 loop reads CASSLGTGEQETQYF. Written as DNA, the CDR3 is TGTGCCAGCAGCTTAGGCACCGGGGAGCAAGAGACCCAGTACTTC. Drawing the rest from reference TRBV11-2 and TRBJ2-5, the complete variable domain is EAGVAQSPRYKIIEKRQSVAFWCNPISGHATLYWYQQILGQGPKLLIQFQNNGVVDDSQLPKDRFSAERLKGVDSTLKIQPAKLEDSAVYLCASSLGTGEQETQYFGPGTRLLVL.

The chain employs TRBV12-3 or TRBV12-4 and TRBJ2-7; TRBD1 matches 7 bases. The CDR3 is 11 amino acids. The trim removed 7 bases at V and 4 bases at J, leaving 1 base unmatched. The CDR3 DNA reads TGTGCCAGCACCAGGGGGTACGAGCAGTACTTC. Translating gives CASTRGYEQYF.

This clone was detected only once. CDR3 in amino acids: CASSWTSLAKNIQYF. CDR3 coding DNA: TGTGCCAGCAGCTGGACAAGCCTAGCCAAAAACATTCAGTACTTC. The rearrangement joins TRBV5-8 to TRBJ2-4; tentative D call: TRBD1 (5 bases). Germline V gene sequence: CDR1 SGHTS, CDR2 YDEGEE. V lost 3 bases, J lost 0 bases, and 10 bases lay in between. The CDR3 spans 15 residues. The full variable domain, rest sourced from reference TRBV5-8 and TRBJ2-4, is EAGVTQSPTHLIKTRGQQATLRCSPISGHTSVYWYQQALGLGLQFLLWYDEGEERNRGNFPPRFSGRQFPNYSSELNVNALELEDSALYLCASSWTSLAKNIQYFGAGTRLSVL.

This clone was seen a single time. The rearrangement links TRBV9 to TRBJ2-7; tentative D call: TRBD2 (5 bases). V was pared by 2 bases and J by 7 bases, with 16 bases between. The length of the CDR3 is 14 residues. Per germline, CDR1 SGDLS and CDR2 YYNGEE. CDR3 region: CASSVGLLSGEQYF. CDR3 DNA sequence: TGTGCCAGCAGCGTTGGACTCCTATCCGGAGAGCAGTACTTC.

This sequence joins TRBV10-3 and TRBJ2-1, with D possibly matching TRBD1 (5 bases). Trimming stripped 4 bases from V and 6 bases from J, with 7 bases between. Germline V lookup: CDR1 ENHRY, CDR2 SYGVKD. CDR3 length equals 12 residues. The CDR3 DNA follows: TGTGCCATCAGTGTTCAGGGCAATGAGCAGTTCTTC. Translation gives CAISVQGNEQFF.

The chain has TRBV4-3 and TRBJ1-3, with 7 bases that match TRBD1. Per germline, CDR1 LGHNA and CDR2 YSLEER. V lost 4 bases to trimming and J lost 1 base; unmatched junction nucleotides: 7. This CDR3 is built from 16 residues. This CDR3 reads CASSPQTGISGNTIYF. The CDR3 nucleotides are TGCGCCAGCAGCCCGCAGACAGGGATATCTGGAAACACCATATATTTT.

V gene TRBV6-1 combines with J gene TRBJ2-1, with 7 bases fitting TRBD1. CDR1 and CDR2 (germline): MNHNS, SASEGT. J was trimmed by 11 bases and V by 3 bases; bases with no gene match: 7. The CDR3 contains 13 residues. The CDR3 DNA is TGTGCCAGCAGTGACCGGGACAGAACACAGCAGTTCTTC. The encoded protein is CASSDRDRTQQFF.

This chain connects TRBV4-3 to TRBJ2-7; perhaps TRBD1 as D (6 bases). V was clipped by 1 base and J by 0 bases, with 13 bases between them. Germline loops: CDR1 LGHNA, CDR2 YSLEER. The CDR3 length is 16 residues. The CDR3, as DNA: TGCGCCAGCAGCCAAGTGGCCGGGGACATCTCCTACGAGCAGTACTTC. The encoded protein is CASSQVAGDISYEQYF.

This clone has only a few counts. The chain employs TRBV3-1 (or the pseudogene TRBV3-2) and TRBJ1-1; 8 nucleotides agree with TRBD1. Trimming took 0 bases from V and 4 from J; bases not matched to a gene: 7. CDR1 LGHDT and CDR2 YNNKEL come from the germline V gene (reference sequence). The CDR3 runs 16 residues. The CDR3: CASSQDRQGASTEAFF. The DNA for the CDR3 is TGTGCCAGCAGCCAAGATCGCCAGGGGGCGAGCACTGAAGCTTTCTTT.

The chain couples TRBV19 to TRBJ2-2, with D maybe TRBD2 (5 bases). V was cut by 3 bases and J by 3 bases, with 11 bases left in between. CDR1 and CDR2 (germline): LNHDA, SQIVND (reference sequence). This CDR3 is built from 15 residues. The CDR3 here is CASSILVEDTGELFF. In nucleotides, the CDR3 is TGTGCCAGTAGTATCCTCGTGGAGGACACCGGGGAGCTGTTTTTT.